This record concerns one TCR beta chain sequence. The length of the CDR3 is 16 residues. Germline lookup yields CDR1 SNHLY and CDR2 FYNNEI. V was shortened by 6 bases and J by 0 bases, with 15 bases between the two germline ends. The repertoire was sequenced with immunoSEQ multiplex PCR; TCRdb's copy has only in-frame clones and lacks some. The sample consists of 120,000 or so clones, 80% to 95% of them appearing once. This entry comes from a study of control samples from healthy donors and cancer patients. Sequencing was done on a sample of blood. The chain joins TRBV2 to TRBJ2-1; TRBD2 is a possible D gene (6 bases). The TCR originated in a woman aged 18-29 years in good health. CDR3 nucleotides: TGTGCCAGCAGGGCCCCTATCGGGAGCTCCTACAATGAGCAGTTCTTC. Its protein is CASRAPIGSSYNEQFF.